What follows describes a single T cell receptor beta chain. These data come from a study of shared clonotypes between healthy human individuals. Data came from immunoSEQ multiplex PCR; TCRdb stores just in-frame clones and leaves some out. This sample yields some 1,400,000 clones, of which roughly 96% are seen a single time; roughly 1.1% belongs to the top ten. Sequencing was done on a sample of naive CD4+ T cells sorted from blood. Subset denoted: CD45RA+ positively selected. This TCR was sampled from a man younger than 40 in good health.

The CDR3 is CASSRIGAGETEAFF. The CDR3 DNA reads TGTGCCAGCAGCCGGATTGGGGCGGGTGAAACTGAAGCTTTCTTT. The chain has TRBV5-6 and TRBJ1-1, with D possibly matching TRBD1 (5 bases). Germline CDR1 SGHDT, CDR2 YYEEEE. The CDR3 has 15 residues. V shed 4 bases and J shed 5 bases, with 18 bases lying between them.